This is a list of T cell receptor beta chains from one sample in a study of cytomegalovirus exposure and HLA in healthy donors. The protocol was immunoSEQ multiplex PCR, while the TCRdb copy is restricted to in-frame clones and leaves out a portion. The sample records about 130,000 clones, about 68% being singletons. Sequencing was performed on PBMCs. These receptors came from a human donor in good health. The CDR3 runs from the conserved cysteine through the conserved F or W.

j_call: TRBJ2-2; v_call: TRBV6-5; cdr3_aa: CASSYTGNTGELFF
j_call: TRBJ1-1; v_call: TRBV29-1; cdr3_aa: CSARGQGLGNTEAFF
j_call: TRBJ2-3; v_call: TRBV6-4; cdr3_aa: CASSDHTDTQYF
j_call: TRBJ2-3; v_call: TRBV19; cdr3_aa: CASRGLAGGPFTDTQYF
j_call: TRBJ2-2; v_call: TRBV14; cdr3_aa: CASSGQGATGELFF
j_call: TRBJ2-3; v_call: TRBV11-3; cdr3_aa: CASSTRDRGHGDTQYF
j_call: TRBJ1-2; v_call: TRBV18; cdr3_aa: CASSIQATGSGGYTF
j_call: TRBJ1-1; v_call: TRBV29-1; cdr3_aa: CSVEAGSGTEAFF
j_call: TRBJ2-2; v_call: TRBV7-3; cdr3_aa: CASSDSGELFF
j_call: TRBJ2-7; v_call: TRBV27; cdr3_aa: CASSLLVYEQYF
j_call: TRBJ2-2; v_call: TRBV5-1; cdr3_aa: CASSSSSAGGELFF
j_call: TRBJ2-7; v_call: TRBV19; cdr3_aa: CASSIGGQGSYEQYF
j_call: TRBJ1-1; v_call: TRBV15; cdr3_aa: CATSRDKRGLIFF
j_call: TRBJ1-5; v_call: TRBV7-2; cdr3_aa: CASSRDRTPQHF
j_call: TRBJ1-4; v_call: TRBV28; cdr3_aa: CASSESGQLNEKLFF
j_call: TRBJ2-3; v_call: TRBV5-5; cdr3_aa: CASSLGLTDTQYF
j_call: TRBJ2-7; v_call: TRBV27; cdr3_aa: CASSLLGHSAYEQYF
j_call: TRBJ2-3; v_call: TRBV27; cdr3_aa: CASSWPSGSGTDTQYF
j_call: TRBJ2-7; v_call: TRBV28; cdr3_aa: CASSHGQEPYEQYF
j_call: TRBJ2-7; v_call: TRBV7-9; cdr3_aa: CASSFLDRGIYEQYF
j_call: TRBJ2-3; v_call: TRBV5-6; cdr3_aa: CASSPGTGYTDTQYF
j_call: TRBJ1-1; v_call: TRBV13; cdr3_aa: CASARQGATEAFF
j_call: TRBJ2-7; v_call: TRBV19; cdr3_aa: CASSRDYTYEQYF
j_call: TRBJ2-5; v_call: TRBV7-8; cdr3_aa: CASSMDRAQETQYF
j_call: TRBJ2-7; v_call: TRBV15; cdr3_aa: CATSRASGYEQYF
j_call: TRBJ2-1; v_call: TRBV7-9; cdr3_aa: CASSISGGEQFF
j_call: TRBJ2-1; v_call: TRBV7-3; cdr3_aa: CASSLSLGSSYNEQFF
j_call: TRBJ2-1; v_call: TRBV18; cdr3_aa: CASSLGRNEQFF
j_call: TRBJ2-3; v_call: TRBV7-9; cdr3_aa: CASSPKGREITDTQYF
j_call: TRBJ2-3; v_call: TRBV5-4; cdr3_aa: CASSLDKGISDTQYF
j_call: TRBJ1-1; v_call: TRBV6-5; cdr3_aa: CASSLQGRNTEAFF
j_call: TRBJ1-5; v_call: TRBV19; cdr3_aa: CASSTGTGSGQPQHF
j_call: TRBJ2-1; v_call: TRBV6-5; cdr3_aa: CASSATSGIYNEQFF
j_call: TRBJ2-2; v_call: TRBV11-3; cdr3_aa: CASSSTSFTGELFF
j_call: TRBJ2-1; v_call: TRBV7-3; cdr3_aa: CASSREGDLSSSEQFF
j_call: TRBJ2-1; v_call: TRBV9; cdr3_aa: CASSVEQNNEQFF
j_call: TRBJ2-7; v_call: TRBV4-1; cdr3_aa: CASSQDRTGSSYEQYF
j_call: TRBJ2-5; v_call: TRBV5-6; cdr3_aa: CASSLGTKQETQYF
j_call: TRBJ2-7; v_call: TRBV6-1; cdr3_aa: CASSIYPGQSYEQYF
j_call: TRBJ2-6; v_call: TRBV14; cdr3_aa: CASSHSRDTYSGANVLTF
j_call: TRBJ1-4; v_call: TRBV6-6; cdr3_aa: CASSLNEKLFF
j_call: TRBJ2-7; v_call: TRBV18; cdr3_aa: CASSPLTGTGAYEQYF
j_call: TRBJ1-2; v_call: TRBV4-2; cdr3_aa: CASSQVSKDRGRGGYTF
j_call: TRBJ2-5; v_call: TRBV28; cdr3_aa: CASSLLTGARETQYF
j_call: TRBJ2-5; v_call: TRBV5-6; cdr3_aa: CASSFTGGARKTQYF
j_call: TRBJ2-3; v_call: TRBV11-1; cdr3_aa: CASSPRTSPDTQYF
j_call: TRBJ2-3; v_call: TRBV10-3; cdr3_aa: CAISGLTGGWGTDTQYF
j_call: TRBJ2-7; v_call: TRBV4-1; cdr3_aa: CASSPLTVGEQYF